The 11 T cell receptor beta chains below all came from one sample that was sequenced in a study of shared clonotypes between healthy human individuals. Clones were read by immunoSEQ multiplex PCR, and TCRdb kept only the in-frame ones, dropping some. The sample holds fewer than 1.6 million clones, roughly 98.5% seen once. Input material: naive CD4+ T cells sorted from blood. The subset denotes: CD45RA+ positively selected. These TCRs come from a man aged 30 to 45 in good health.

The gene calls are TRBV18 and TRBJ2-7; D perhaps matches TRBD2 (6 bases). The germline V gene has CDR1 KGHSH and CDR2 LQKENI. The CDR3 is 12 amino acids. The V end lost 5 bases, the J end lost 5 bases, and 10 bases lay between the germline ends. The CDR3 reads CASSSGGNEQYF. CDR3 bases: TGTGCCAGCTCATCAGGAGGGAACGAGCAGTACTTC. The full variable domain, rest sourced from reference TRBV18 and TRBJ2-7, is NAGVMQNPRHLVRRRGQEARLRCSPMKGHSHVYWYRQLPEEGLKFMVYLQKENIIDESGMPKERFSAEFPKEGPSILRIQQVVRGDSAAYFCASSSGGNEQYFGPGTRLTVT.

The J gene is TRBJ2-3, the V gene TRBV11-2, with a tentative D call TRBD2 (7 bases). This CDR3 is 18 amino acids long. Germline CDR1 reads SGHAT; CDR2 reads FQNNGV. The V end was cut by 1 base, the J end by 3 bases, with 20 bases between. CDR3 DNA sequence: TGTGCCAGCAGCTTAGTAGTGGGGGGGCTGTGGAGGACAGATACGCAGTATTTT. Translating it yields CASSLVVGGLWRTDTQYF. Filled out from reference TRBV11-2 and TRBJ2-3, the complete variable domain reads EAGVAQSPRYKIIEKRQSVAFWCNPISGHATLYWYQQILGQGPKLLIQFQNNGVVDDSQLPKDRFSAERLKGVDSTLKIQPAKLEDSAVYLCASSLVVGGLWRTDTQYFGPGTRLTVL.

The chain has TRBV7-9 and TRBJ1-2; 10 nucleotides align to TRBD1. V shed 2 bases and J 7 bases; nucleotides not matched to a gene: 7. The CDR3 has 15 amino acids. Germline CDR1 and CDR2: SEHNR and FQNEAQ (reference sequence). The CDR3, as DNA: TGTGCCAGCAGCTTACGCGGACAGGGGGAAGGTGGCTACACCTTC. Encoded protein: CASSLRGQGEGGYTF.

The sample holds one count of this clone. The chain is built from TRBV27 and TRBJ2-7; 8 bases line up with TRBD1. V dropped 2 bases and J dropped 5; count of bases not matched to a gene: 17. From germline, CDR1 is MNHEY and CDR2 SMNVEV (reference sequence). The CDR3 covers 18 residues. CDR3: CASSLGTGGFEGAHEQYF. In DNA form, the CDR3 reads TGTGCCAGCAGTTTAGGGACAGGAGGATTTGAGGGAGCCCACGAGCAGTACTTC.

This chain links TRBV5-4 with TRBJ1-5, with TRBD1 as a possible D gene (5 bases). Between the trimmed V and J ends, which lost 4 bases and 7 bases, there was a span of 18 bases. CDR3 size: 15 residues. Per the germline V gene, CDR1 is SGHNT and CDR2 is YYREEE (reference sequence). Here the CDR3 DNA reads TGTGCCAGCAGCGACGGGGGTGGTGGGGACCAGCCCCAGCATTTT. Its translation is CASSDGGGGDQPQHF.

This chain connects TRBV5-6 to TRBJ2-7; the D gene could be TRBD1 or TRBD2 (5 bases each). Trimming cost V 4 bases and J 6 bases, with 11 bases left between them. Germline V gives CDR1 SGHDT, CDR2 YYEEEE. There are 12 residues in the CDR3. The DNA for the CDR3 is TGTGCCAGCAGCCGGGATGGGGCCGAGCAGTACTTC. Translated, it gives CASSRDGAEQYF.

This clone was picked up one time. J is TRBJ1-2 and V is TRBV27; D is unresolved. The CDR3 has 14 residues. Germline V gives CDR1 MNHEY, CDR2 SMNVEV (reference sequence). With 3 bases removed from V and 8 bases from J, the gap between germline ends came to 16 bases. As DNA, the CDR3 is TGTGCCAGCAGTTTGTGGTCCGTGGGGAAGGGCTACACCTTC. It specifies CASSLWSVGKGYTF.

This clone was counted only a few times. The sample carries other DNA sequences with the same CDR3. The CDR3 nucleotides are TGTGCCAGCAGTGCCCTAGAGACCCAGTACTTC. Translating gives CASSALETQYF. The chain joins TRBV25-1 to TRBJ2-5; D not certain. The CDR3 is made up of 11 amino acids. The V gene's germline CDR1 is MGHDK and CDR2 SYGVNS. Between the trimmed V and J ends, which lost 4 bases and 4 bases, there was a span of 4 bases.

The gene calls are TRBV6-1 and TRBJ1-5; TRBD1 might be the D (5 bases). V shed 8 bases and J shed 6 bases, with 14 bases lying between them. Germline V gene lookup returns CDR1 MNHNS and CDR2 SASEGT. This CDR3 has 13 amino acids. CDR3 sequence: CASGAAGIQPQHF. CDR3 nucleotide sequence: TGTGCCAGCGGGGCCGCCGGGATTCAGCCCCAGCATTTT.

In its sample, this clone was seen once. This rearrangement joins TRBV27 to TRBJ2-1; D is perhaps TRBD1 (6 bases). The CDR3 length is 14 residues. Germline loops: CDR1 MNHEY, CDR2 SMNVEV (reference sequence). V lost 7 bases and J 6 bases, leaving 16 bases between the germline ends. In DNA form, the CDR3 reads TGTGCCAGCACCGGGACAAGGACCTCCAATGAGCAGTTCTTC. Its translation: CASTGTRTSNEQFF.

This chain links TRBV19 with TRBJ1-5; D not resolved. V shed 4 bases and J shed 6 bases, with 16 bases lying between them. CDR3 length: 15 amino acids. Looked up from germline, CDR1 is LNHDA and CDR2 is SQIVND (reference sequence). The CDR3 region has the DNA TGTGCCAGTAGTAAGATCCTTCCCTCCACTCAGCCCCAGCATTTT. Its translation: CASSKILPSTQPQHF.